The present entry profiles one T cell receptor (beta chain) with its context. Looked up from germline, CDR1 is SGHAT and CDR2 is FQNNGV. V was pared by 5 bases and J by 1 base, with 5 bases of the junction left unmatched. The CDR3 length is 16 residues. This sample stems from a study of blood T cell repertoires in COVID-19. About the study: Some COVID-19 samples were acute and others convalescent; all came from the United States, Italy and Spain. From T cells, B-cell-depleted T cells, or PBMCs came the material, which was cDNA or gDNA.

Measured with immunoSEQ multiplex PCR; TCRdb has only the in-frame clones, and not every one. The sample has about 140,000 clones, more than 60% seen once. The TCR sequence derives from a man aged 80 or over with acute or convalescent COVID-19. Sequenced sample: peripheral blood. The V call is TRBV11-2, the J call TRBJ2-1, with 10 bases identical to TRBD2. As DNA, the CDR3 is TGTGCCAGCAGCGGGGGGACTAGCGAGTCCTACAATGAGCAGTTCTTC. It is translated as CASSGGTSESYNEQFF.